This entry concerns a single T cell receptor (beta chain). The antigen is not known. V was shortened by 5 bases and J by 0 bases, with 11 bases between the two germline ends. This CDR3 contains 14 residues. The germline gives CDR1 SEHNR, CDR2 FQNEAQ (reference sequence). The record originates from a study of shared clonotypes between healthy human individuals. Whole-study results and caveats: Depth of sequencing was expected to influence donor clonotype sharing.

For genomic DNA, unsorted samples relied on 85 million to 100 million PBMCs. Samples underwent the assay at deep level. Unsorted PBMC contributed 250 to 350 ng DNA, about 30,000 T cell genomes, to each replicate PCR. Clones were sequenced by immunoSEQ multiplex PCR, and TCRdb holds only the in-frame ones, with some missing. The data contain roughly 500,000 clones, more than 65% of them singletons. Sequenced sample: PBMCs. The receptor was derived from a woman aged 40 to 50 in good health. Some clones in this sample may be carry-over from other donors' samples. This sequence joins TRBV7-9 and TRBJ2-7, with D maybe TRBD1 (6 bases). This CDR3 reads CASSLLDSSYEQYF. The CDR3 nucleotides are TGTGCCAGCAGCCTACTGGACAGCTCCTACGAGCAGTACTTC.